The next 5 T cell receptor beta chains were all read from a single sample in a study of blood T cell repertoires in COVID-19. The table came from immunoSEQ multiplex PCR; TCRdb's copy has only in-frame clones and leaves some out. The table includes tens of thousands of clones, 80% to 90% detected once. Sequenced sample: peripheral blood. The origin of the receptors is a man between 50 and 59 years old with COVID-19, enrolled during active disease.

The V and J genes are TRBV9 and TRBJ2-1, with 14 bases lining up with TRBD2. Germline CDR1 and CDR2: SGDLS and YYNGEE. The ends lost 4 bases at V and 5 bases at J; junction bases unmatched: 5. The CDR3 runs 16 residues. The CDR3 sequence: CASSKGTSGGDNEQFF. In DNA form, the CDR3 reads TGTGCCAGCAGCAAAGGGACTAGCGGGGGAGACAATGAGCAGTTCTTC. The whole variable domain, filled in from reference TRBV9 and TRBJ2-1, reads DSGVTQTPKHLITATGQRVTLRCSPRSGDLSVYWYQQSLDQGLQFLIQYYNGEERAKGNILERFSAQQFPDLHSELNLSSLELGDSALYFCASSKGTSGGDNEQFFGPGTRLTVL.

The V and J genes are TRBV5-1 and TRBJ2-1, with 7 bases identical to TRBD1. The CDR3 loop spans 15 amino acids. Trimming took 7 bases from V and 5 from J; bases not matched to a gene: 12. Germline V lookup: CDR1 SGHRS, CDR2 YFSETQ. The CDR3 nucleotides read TGCGCCAGCGTTCATCGGTCCGGGACAGACAATGAGCAGTTCTTC. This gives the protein CASVHRSGTDNEQFF. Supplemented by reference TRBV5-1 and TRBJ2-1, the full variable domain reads KAGVTQTPRYLIKTRGQQVTLSCSPISGHRSVSWYQQTPGQGLQFLFEYFSETQRNKGNFPGRFSGRQFSNSRSEMNVSTLELGDSALYLCASVHRSGTDNEQFFGPGTRLTVL.

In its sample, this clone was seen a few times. The CDR3 DNA reads TGTGCCAGCAGTTCTCGGCCCCGAGGGACAGATACGCAGTATTTT. Its protein product is CASSSRPRGTDTQYF. V gene TRBV27 combines with J gene TRBJ2-3; weak D call: TRBD2 (5 bases). With 4 bases removed from V and 3 bases from J, the gap between germline ends came to 14 bases. Germline-derived CDR1 and CDR2 are MNHEY and SMNVEV (reference sequence). This CDR3 comprises 15 residues.

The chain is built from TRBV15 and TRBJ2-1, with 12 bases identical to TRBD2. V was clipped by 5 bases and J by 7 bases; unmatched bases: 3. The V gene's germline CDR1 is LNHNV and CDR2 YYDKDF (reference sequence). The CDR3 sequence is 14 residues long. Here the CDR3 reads CATSWTSGANEQFF. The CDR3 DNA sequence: TGTGCCACCAGCTGGACTAGCGGGGCAAATGAGCAGTTCTTC.

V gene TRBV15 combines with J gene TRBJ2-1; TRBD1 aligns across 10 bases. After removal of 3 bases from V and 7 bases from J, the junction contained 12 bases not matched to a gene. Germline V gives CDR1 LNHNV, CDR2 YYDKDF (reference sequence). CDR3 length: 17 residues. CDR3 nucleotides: TGTGCCACCAGCAGTGACCCGGGACAGGGGTTTGTAAATGAGCAGTTCTTC. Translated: CATSSDPGQGFVNEQFF.